This T cell receptor beta chain was found in a study of T cells after somatic rescue of genetic block. Sequencing was performed with immunoSEQ multiplex PCR; in TCRdb, only in-frame clones are kept and a portion is missing. Here the sample spans more than 9,000 clones, approximately 74% being singletons. CDR1 is ENHRY, CDR2 SYGVKD, per germline. With V trimmed by 10 bases and J by 5 bases, 6 bases remained unmatched. This CDR3 is 13 amino acids long. This clone was found once. The sequence came from a boy younger than 18. This chain links TRBV10-3 with TRBJ2-4, with 9 bases lining up with TRBD1. The sequencing input was peripheral blood mononuclear cells (PBMCs). CDR3 amino acids: CASTRDRENIQYF. In DNA form, the CDR3 reads TGTGCCAGCACTCGGGACAGGGAAAACATTCAGTACTTC.